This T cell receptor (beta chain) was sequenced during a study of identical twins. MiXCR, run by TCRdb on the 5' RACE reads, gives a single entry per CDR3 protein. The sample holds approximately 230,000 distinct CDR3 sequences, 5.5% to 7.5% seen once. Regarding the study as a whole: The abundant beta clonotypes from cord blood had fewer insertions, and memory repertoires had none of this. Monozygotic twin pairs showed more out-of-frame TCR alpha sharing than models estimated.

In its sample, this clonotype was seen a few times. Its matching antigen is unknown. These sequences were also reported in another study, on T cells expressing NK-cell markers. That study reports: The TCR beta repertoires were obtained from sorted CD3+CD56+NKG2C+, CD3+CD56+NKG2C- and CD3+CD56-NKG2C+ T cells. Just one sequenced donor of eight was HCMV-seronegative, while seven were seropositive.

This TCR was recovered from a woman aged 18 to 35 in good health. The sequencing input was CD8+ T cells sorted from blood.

CDR3 coding DNA: TGTGCCAGCACCGGGACAGGGTTACAGACCCAGTACTTC. Translated, it gives CASTGTGLQTQYF. V usage is TRBV27 and J usage is TRBJ2-5; 9 bases align to TRBD1. Trimming cost V 7 bases and J 6 bases; bases outside gene matches: 6. The CDR3 is 13 amino acids. The V gene's germline CDR1 is MNHEY and CDR2 SMNVEV (reference sequence).